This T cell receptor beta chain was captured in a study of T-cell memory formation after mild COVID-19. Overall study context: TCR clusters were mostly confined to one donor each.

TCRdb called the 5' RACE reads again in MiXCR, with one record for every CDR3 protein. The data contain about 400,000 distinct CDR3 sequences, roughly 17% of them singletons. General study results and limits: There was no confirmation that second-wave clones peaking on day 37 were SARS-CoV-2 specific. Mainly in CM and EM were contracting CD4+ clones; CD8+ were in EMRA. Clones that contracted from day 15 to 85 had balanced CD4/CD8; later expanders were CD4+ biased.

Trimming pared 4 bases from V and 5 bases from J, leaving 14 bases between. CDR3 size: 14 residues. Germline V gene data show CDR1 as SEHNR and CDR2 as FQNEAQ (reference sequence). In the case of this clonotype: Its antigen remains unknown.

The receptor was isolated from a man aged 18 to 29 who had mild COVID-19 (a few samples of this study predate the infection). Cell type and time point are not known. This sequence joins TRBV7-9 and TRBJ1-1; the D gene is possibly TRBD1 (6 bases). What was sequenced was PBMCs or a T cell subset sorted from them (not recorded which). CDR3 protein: CASSSFYRETEAFF. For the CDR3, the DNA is TGTGCCAGCAGCTCTTTTTACAGGGAAACTGAAGCTTTCTTT.